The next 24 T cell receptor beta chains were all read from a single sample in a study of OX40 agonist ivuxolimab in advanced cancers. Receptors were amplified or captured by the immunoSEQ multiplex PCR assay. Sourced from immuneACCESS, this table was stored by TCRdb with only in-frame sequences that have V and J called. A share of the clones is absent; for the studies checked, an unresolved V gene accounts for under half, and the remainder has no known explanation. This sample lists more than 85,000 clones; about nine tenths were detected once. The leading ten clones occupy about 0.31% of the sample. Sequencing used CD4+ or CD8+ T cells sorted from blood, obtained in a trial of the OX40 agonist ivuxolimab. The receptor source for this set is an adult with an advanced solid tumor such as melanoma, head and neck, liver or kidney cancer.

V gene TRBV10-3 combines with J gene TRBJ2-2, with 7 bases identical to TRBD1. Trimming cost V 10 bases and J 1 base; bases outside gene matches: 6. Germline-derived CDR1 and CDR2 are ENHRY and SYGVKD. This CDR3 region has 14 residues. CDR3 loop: CATTGTENTGELFF. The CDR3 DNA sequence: TGTGCCACCACCGGGACAGAGAACACCGGGGAGCTGTTTTTT.

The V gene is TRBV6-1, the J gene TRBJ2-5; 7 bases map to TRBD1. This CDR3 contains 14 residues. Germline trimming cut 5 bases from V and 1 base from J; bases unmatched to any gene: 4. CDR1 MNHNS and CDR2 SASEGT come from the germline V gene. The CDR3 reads CASSRGQLQETQYF. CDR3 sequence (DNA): TGTGCCAGCAGTAGGGGACAGCTCCAAGAGACCCAGTACTTC.

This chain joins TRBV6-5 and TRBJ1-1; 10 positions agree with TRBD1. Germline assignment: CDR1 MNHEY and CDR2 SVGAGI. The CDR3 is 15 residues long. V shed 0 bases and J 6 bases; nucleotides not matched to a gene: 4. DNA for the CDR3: TGTGCCAGCAGTTACTCGGGACAGGGGATCGCTGAAGCTTTCTTT. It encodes CASSYSGQGIAEAFF.

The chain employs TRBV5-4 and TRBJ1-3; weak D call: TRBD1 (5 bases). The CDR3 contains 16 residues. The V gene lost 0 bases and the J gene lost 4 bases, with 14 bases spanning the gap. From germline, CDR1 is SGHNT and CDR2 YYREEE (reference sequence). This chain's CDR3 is CASSLDGARRGNTIYF. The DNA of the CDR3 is TGTGCCAGCAGCTTGGACGGGGCCCGTCGAGGAAACACCATATATTTT.

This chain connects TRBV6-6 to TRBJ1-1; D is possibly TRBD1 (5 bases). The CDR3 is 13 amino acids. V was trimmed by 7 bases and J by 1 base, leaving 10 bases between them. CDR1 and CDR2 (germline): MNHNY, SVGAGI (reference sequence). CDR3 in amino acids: CASIPRENTEAFF. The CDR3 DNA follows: TGTGCCAGCATCCCCAGGGAGAACACTGAAGCTTTCTTT.

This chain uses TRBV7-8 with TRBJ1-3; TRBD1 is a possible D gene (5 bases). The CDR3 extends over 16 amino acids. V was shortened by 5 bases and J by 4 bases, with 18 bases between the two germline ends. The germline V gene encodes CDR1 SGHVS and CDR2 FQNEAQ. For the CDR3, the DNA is TGTGCCAGCAGCCGTAATAAGGGGAGGGCGGGAAACACCATATATTTT. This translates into CASSRNKGRAGNTIYF.

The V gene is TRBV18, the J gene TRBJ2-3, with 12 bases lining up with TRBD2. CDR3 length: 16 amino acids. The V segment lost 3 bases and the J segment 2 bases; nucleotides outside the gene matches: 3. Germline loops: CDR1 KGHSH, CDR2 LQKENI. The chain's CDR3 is CASSPGLAGPTDTQYF. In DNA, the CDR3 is TGTGCCAGCTCACCCGGACTAGCGGGACCCACAGATACGCAGTATTTT.

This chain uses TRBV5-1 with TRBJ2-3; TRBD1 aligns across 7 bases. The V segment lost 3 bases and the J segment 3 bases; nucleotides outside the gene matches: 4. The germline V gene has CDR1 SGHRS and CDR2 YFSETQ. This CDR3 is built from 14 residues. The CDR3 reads CASSSRQGTDTQYF. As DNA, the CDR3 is TGCGCCAGCAGCTCCCGACAGGGAACAGATACGCAGTATTTT.

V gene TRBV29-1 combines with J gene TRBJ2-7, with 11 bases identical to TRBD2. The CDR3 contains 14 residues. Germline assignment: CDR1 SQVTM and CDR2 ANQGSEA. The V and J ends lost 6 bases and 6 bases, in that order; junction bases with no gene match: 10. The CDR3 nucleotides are TGCAGCGTCGTTTATAGCGGGAGGGTACGCGAGCAGTACTTC. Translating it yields CSVVYSGRVREQYF.

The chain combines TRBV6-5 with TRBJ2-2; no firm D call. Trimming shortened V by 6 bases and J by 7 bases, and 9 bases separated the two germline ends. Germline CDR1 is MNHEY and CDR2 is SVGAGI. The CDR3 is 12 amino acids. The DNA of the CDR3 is TGTGCCAGCAGGCCTCCCGGCGGGGAGCTGTTTTTT. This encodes CASRPPGGELFF.

This chain's CDR3 is CASSEQFSGNTIYF. CDR3 bases: TGTGCCAGCAGTGAACAGTTCTCTGGAAACACCATATATTTT. The chain combines TRBV2 with TRBJ1-3; the D is unclear. CDR1 is SNHLY and CDR2 is FYNNEI in the germline V gene. CDR3 length: 14 residues. V was pared by 2 bases and J by 0 bases, with 5 bases between.

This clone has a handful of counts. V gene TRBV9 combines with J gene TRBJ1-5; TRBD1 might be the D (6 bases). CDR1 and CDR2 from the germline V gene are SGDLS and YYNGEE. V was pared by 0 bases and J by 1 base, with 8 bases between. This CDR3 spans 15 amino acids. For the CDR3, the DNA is TGTGCCAGCAGCGTAGGGGACACGAGCAATCAGCCCCAGCATTTT. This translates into CASSVGDTSNQPQHF.

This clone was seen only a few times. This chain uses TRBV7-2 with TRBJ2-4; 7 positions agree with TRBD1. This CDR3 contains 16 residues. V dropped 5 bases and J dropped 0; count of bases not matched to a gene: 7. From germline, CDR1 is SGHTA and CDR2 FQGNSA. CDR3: CASSPGGTVAKNIQYF. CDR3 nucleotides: TGTGCCAGCAGCCCTGGTGGGACAGTAGCCAAAAACATTCAGTACTTC.

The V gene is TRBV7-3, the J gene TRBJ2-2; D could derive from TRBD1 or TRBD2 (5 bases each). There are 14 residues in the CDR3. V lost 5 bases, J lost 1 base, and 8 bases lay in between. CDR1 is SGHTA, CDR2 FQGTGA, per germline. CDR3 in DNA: TGTGCCAGCAGCAGGGACGGGAACACCGGGGAGCTGTTTTTT. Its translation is CASSRDGNTGELFF.

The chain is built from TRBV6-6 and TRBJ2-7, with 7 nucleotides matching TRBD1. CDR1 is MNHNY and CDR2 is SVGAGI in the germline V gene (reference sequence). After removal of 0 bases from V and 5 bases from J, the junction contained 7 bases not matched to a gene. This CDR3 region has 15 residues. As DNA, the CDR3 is TGTGCCAGCAGTTACTCGAGAGGGGGCGGAGACGAGCAGTACTTC. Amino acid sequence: CASSYSRGGGDEQYF.

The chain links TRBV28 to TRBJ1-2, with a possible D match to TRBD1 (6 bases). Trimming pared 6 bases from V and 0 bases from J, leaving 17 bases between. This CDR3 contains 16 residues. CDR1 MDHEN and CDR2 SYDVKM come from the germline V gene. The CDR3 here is CASRKGGRVANYGYTF. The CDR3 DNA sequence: TGTGCCAGCAGGAAGGGGGGGCGGGTCGCTAACTATGGCTACACCTTC.

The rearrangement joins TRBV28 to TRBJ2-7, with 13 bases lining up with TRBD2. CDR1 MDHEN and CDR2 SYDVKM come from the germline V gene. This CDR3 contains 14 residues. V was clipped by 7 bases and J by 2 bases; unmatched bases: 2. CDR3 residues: CASTLAGGAYEQYF. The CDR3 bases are TGTGCCAGCACACTAGCGGGAGGGGCCTACGAGCAGTACTTC.

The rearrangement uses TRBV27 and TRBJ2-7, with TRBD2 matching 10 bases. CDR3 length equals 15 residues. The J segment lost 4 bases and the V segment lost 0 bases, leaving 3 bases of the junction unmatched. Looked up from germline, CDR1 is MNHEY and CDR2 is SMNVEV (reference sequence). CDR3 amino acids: CASSLSASGSYEQYF. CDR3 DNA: TGTGCCAGCAGTTTATCGGCTAGCGGGAGTTACGAGCAGTACTTC.

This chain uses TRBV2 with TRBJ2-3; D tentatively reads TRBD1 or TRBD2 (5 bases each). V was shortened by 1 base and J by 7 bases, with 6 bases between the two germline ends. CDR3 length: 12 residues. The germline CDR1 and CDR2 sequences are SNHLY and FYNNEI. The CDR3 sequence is CASSEGGNTQYF. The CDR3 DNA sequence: TGTGCCAGCAGTGAAGGGGGGAATACGCAGTATTTT.

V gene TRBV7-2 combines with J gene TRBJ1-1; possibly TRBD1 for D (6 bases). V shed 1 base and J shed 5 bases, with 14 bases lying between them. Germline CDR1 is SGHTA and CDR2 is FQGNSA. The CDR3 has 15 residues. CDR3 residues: CASSLVGGARTEAFF. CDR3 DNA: TGTGCCAGCAGCTTAGTTGGGGGGGCGAGAACTGAAGCTTTCTTT.

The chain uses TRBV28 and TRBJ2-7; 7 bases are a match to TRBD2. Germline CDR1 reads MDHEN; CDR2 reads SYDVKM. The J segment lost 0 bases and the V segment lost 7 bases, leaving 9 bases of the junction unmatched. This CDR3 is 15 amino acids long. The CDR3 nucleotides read TGTGCCAGCAAAGAGCGCAGCGGGAACTCCTACGAGCAGTACTTC. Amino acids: CASKERSGNSYEQYF.

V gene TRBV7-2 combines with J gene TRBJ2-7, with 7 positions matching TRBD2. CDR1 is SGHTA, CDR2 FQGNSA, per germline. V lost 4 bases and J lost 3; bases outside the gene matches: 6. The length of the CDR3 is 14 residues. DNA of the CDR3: TGTGCCAGCAGCTGGGGGGGAGGAAGCTACGAGCAGTACTTC. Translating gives CASSWGGGSYEQYF. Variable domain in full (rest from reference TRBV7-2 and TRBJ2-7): GAGVSQSPSNKVTEKGKDVELRCDPISGHTALYWYRQSLGQGLEFLIYFQGNSAPDKSGLPSDRFSAERTGGSVSTLTIQRTQQEDSAVYLCASSWGGGSYEQYFGPGTRLTVT.

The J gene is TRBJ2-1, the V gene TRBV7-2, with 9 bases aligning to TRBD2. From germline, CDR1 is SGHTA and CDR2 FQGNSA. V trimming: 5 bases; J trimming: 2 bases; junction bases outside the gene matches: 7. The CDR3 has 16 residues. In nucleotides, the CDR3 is TGTGCCAGCAGCCTAGTTAGCGGGAGCACCTACAATGAGCAGTTCTTC. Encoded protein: CASSLVSGSTYNEQFF.

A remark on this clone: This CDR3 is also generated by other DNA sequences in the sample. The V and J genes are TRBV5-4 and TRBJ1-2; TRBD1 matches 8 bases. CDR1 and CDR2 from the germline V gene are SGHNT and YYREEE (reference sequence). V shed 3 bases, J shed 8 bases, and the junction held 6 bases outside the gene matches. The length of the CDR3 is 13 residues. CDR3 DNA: TGTGCCAGCAGCTCTGACAGGGGCATAGGCTACACCTTC. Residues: CASSSDRGIGYTF. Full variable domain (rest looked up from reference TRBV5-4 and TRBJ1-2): ETGVTQSPTHLIKTRGQQVTLRCSSQSGHNTVSWYQQALGQGPQFIFQYYREEENGRGNFPPRFSGLQFPNYSSELNVNALELDDSALYLCASSSDRGIGYTFGSGTRLTVV.